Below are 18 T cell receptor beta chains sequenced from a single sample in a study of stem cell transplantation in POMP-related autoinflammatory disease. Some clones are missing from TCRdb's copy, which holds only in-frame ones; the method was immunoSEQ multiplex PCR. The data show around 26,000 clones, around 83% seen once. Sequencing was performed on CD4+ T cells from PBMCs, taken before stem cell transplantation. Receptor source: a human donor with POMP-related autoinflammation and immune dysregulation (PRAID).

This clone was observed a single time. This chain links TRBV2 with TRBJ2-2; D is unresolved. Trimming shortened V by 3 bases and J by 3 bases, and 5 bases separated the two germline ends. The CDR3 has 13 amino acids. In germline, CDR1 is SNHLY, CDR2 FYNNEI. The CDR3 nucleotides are TGTGCCAGCAGTGAGTTTTACACCGGGGAGCTGTTTTTT. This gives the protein CASSEFYTGELFF.

The DNA of the CDR3 is TGTGCCAGCTCACCTTCGCGGACTAGCGGGAGCACAGATACGCAGTATTTT. This codes for CASSPSRTSGSTDTQYF. J is TRBJ2-3 and V is TRBV18, with TRBD2 matching over 11 bases. Germline V gives CDR1 KGHSH, CDR2 LQKENI. The V gene end was trimmed by 3 bases and the J gene end by 0 bases; junction bases not matched to a gene: 5. The CDR3 runs to 17 residues.

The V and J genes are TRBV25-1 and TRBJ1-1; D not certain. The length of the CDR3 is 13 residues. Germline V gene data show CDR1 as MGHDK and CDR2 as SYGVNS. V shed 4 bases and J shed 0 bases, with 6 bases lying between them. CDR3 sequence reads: CASSATVNTEAFF. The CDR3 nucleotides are TGTGCCAGCAGTGCCACCGTGAACACTGAAGCTTTCTTT.

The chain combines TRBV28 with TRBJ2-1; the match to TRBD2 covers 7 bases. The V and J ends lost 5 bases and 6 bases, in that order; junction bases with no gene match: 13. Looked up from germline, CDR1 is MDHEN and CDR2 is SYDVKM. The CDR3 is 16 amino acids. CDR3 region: CASSPPRAGVVNEQFF. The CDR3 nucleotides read TGTGCCAGCAGTCCTCCCCGCGCGGGAGTGGTCAATGAGCAGTTCTTC. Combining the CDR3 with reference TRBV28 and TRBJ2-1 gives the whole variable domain DVKVTQSSRYLVKRTGEKVFLECVQDMDHENMFWYRQDPGLGLRLIYFSYDVKMKEKGDIPEGYSVSREKKERFSLILESASTNQTSMYLCASSPPRAGVVNEQFFGPGTRLTVL.

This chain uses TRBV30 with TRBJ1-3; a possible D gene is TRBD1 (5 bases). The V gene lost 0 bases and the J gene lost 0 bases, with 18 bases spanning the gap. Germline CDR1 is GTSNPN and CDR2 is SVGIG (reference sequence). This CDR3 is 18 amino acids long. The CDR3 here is CAWSVTAVPTSSGNTIYF. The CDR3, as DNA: TGTGCCTGGAGTGTGACAGCGGTCCCCACCTCCTCTGGAAACACCATATATTTT.

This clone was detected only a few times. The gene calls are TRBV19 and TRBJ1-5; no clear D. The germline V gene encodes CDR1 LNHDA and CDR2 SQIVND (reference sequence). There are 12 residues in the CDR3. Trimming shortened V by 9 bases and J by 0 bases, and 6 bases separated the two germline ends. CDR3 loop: CARTFSNQPQHF. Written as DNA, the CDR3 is TGTGCCAGGACATTTAGCAATCAGCCCCAGCATTTT.

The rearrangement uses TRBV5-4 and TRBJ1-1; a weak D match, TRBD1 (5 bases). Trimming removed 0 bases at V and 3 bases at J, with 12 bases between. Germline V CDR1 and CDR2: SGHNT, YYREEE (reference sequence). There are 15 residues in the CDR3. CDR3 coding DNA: TGTGCCAGCAGCTTGGGGTCAGGGCTAGACACTGAAGCTTTCTTT. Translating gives CASSLGSGLDTEAFF.

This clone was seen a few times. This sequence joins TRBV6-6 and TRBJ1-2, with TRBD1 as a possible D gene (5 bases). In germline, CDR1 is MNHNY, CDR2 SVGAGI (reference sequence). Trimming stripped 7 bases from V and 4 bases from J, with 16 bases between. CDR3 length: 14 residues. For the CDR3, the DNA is TGTGCCAGCATCCGGTGGGGGACCCCCTATGGCTACACCTTC. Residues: CASIRWGTPYGYTF.

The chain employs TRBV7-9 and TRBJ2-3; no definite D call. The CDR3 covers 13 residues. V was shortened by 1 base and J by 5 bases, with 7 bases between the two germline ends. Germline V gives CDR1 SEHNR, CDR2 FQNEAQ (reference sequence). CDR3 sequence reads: CASSLGVKDTQYF. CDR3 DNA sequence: TGTGCCAGCAGCTTAGGGGTCAAAGATACGCAGTATTTT.

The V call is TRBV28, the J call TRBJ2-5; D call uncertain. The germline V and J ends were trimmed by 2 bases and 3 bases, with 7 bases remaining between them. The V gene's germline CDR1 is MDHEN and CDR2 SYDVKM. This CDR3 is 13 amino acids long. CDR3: CASSLNGEETQYF. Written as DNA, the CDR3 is TGTGCCAGCAGTTTAAATGGAGAAGAGACCCAGTACTTC. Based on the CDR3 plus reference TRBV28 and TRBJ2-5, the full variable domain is DVKVTQSSRYLVKRTGEKVFLECVQDMDHENMFWYRQDPGLGLRLIYFSYDVKMKEKGDIPEGYSVSREKKERFSLILESASTNQTSMYLCASSLNGEETQYFGPGTRLLVL.

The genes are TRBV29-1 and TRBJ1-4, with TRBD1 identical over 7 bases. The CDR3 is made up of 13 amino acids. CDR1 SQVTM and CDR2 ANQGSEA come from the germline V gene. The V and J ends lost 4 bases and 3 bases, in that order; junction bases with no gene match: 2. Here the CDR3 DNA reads TGCAGCGTTGCCGGGACAGCTAATGAAAAACTGTTTTTT. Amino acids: CSVAGTANEKLFF.

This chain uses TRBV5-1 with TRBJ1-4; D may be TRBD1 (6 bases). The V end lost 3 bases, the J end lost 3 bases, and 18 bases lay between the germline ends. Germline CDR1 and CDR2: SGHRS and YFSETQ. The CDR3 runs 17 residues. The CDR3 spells CASSWRGGLGSNEKLFF. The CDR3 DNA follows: TGCGCCAGCAGCTGGCGTGGGGGGCTCGGGTCTAATGAAAAACTGTTTTTT.

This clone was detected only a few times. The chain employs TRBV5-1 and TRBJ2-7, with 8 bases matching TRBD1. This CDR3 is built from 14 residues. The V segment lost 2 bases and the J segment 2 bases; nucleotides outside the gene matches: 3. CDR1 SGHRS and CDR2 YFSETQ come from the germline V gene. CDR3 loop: CASSFRDRPYEQYF. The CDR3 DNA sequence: TGCGCCAGCAGCTTCCGGGACAGGCCCTACGAGCAGTACTTC.

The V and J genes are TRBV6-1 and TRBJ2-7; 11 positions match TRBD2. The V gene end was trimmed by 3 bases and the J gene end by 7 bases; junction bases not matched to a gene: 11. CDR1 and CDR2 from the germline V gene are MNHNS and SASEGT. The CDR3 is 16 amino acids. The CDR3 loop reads CASSEPLGTSGREQYF. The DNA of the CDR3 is TGTGCCAGCAGTGAGCCCCTCGGGACTAGCGGTCGTGAGCAGTACTTC.

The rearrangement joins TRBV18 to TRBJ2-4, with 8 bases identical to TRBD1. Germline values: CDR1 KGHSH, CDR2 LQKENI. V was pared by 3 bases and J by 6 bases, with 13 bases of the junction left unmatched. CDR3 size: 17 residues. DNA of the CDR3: TGTGCCAGCTCACCGACAGGGGTTGGTATTGGGTCAAACATTCAGTACTTC. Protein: CASSPTGVGIGSNIQYF.

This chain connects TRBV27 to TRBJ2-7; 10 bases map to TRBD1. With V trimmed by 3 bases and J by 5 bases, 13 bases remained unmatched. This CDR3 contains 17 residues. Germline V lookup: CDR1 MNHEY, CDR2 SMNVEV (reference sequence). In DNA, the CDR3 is TGTGCCAGCAGTTTTCGCCCCGGGACAGGGGTTTCCCACGAGCAGTACTTC. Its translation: CASSFRPGTGVSHEQYF.

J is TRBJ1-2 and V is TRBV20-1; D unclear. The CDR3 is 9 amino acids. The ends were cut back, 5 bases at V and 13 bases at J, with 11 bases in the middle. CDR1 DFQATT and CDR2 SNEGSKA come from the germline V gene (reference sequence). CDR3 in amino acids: CSARGPSTF. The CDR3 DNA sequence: TGCAGTGCTCGTGGTCCAAGCACCTTC.

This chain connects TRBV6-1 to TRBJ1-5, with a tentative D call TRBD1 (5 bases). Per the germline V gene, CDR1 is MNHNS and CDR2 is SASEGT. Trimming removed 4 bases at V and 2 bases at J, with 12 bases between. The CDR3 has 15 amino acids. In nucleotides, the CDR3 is TGTGCCAGCAGTGCCTCGGGGCCGGGCAATCAGCCCCAGCATTTT. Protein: CASSASGPGNQPQHF.